The 26 T cell receptor beta chains below come from one sample, sequenced in a study of T cell responses to AZD1222 COVID-19 vaccine. Here immunoSEQ multiplex PCR was the method, and the copy in TCRdb shows in-frame clones only, minus some. The sample lists 140,000 to 150,000 clones, 90% to 95% occurring once. The sequenced sample was peripheral blood, obtained on day 0 of AZD1222 vaccination. These receptor sequences come from an adult in good health.

The J gene is TRBJ2-2, the V gene TRBV5-6, with D uncertain. The CDR3 sequence is 12 residues long. Germline loops: CDR1 SGHDT, CDR2 YYEEEE. V dropped 4 bases and J dropped 8 bases, with 9 bases sitting between them. CDR3 DNA: TGTGCCAGCAGCAGAGTCGGGGGGGAGCTGTTTTTT. It codes for CASSRVGGELFF. Based on the CDR3 plus reference TRBV5-6 and TRBJ2-2, the full variable domain is DAGVTQSPTHLIKTRGQQVTLRCSPKSGHDTVSWYQQALGQGPQFIFQYYEEEERQRGNFPDRFSGHQFPNYSSELNVNALLLGDSALYLCASSRVGGELFFGEGSRLTVL.

This clone occurred once. The chain recombines TRBV18 with TRBJ1-2; 7 nucleotides agree with TRBD1. The trim removed 3 bases at V and 4 bases at J, leaving 8 bases unmatched. Looked up from germline, CDR1 is KGHSH and CDR2 is LQKENI. The CDR3 is made up of 15 amino acids. The CDR3 loop is CASSPSGQTTYGYTF. CDR3 sequence (DNA): TGTGCCAGCTCACCTTCGGGACAGACTACCTATGGCTACACCTTC.

The chain recombines TRBV29-1 with TRBJ1-3, with TRBD1 matching over 8 bases. V was pared by 3 bases and J by 0 bases, with 1 base of the junction left unmatched. Germline assignment: CDR1 SQVTM and CDR2 ANQGSEA. The CDR3 runs to 14 residues. CDR3 residues: CSVDTGGSGNTIYF. The CDR3 nucleotides are TGCAGCGTTGATACAGGGGGCTCTGGAAACACCATATATTTT.

V is TRBV5-1 and J is TRBJ2-2; D could derive from TRBD1 or TRBD2 (5 bases each). Per germline, CDR1 SGHRS and CDR2 YFSETQ. V was cut by 0 bases and J by 4 bases, with 16 bases left in between. This CDR3 is built from 17 residues. The CDR3 bases are TGCGCCAGCAGCTTGGCTACTTTAGCTGGGGGCACCGGGGAGCTGTTTTTT. It codes for CASSLATLAGGTGELFF. The variable domain in full, with the rest retrieved from reference TRBV5-1 and TRBJ2-2, is KAGVTQTPRYLIKTRGQQVTLSCSPISGHRSVSWYQQTPGQGLQFLFEYFSETQRNKGNFPGRFSGRQFSNSRSEMNVSTLELGDSALYLCASSLATLAGGTGELFFGEGSRLTVL.

The chain employs TRBV7-8 and TRBJ1-6; 9 bases agree with TRBD1. Germline CDR1 and CDR2: SGHVS and FQNEAQ. This CDR3 has 14 amino acids. Germline trimming cut 8 bases from V and 9 bases from J; bases unmatched to any gene: 8. CDR3 amino acids: CASGAQGAGSPLHF. Written as DNA, the CDR3 is TGTGCCAGCGGGGCACAGGGGGCAGGTTCACCCCTCCACTTT.

This clone was observed a single time. The V and J genes are TRBV6-2 or TRBV6-3 and TRBJ2-2; D remains unclear. V gave up 2 bases and J gave up 5 bases, with 6 bases separating them. CDR3 length: 13 residues. Germline V gene lookup returns CDR1 MNHEY and CDR2 SVGEGT. The CDR3 spells CASSYTATGELFF. CDR3 DNA sequence: TGTGCCAGCAGTTACACCGCTACCGGGGAGCTGTTTTTT.

The chain carries TRBV6-5 and TRBJ2-2; 10 bases are a match to TRBD2. After removal of 6 bases from V and 6 bases from J, the junction contained 7 bases not matched to a gene. Germline lookup yields CDR1 MNHEY and CDR2 SVGAGI. This CDR3 comprises 15 residues. The CDR3 here is CASRGSGRRAGELFF. The CDR3 DNA sequence: TGTGCCAGCAGGGGTAGCGGGAGGAGGGCCGGGGAGCTGTTTTTT.

The V call is TRBV19, the J call TRBJ2-1; D gene ambiguous. The CDR3 covers 13 residues. Germline V gene sequence: CDR1 LNHDA, CDR2 SQIVND (reference sequence). V shed 4 bases and J shed 6 bases, with 10 bases lying between them. This CDR3 reads CASSTLWANEQFF. The CDR3 nucleotides are TGTGCCAGTAGTACCCTGTGGGCCAATGAGCAGTTCTTC.

The chain recombines TRBV4-2 with TRBJ1-2; no firm D call. Germline-derived CDR1 and CDR2 are LGHNA and YNFKEQ. CDR3 length: 15 amino acids. V was clipped by 0 bases and J by 4 bases, with 12 bases between them. The CDR3 loop reads CASSQDLMGSYGYTF. The CDR3 DNA follows: TGTGCCAGCAGCCAAGACCTGATGGGTAGCTATGGCTACACCTTC.

The rearrangement links TRBV19 to TRBJ2-7; TRBD2 matches 12 bases. Trimming at V came to 6 bases and at J to 2 bases, leaving 23 bases not matched to a gene. CDR3 length: 21 residues. Germline V gene lookup returns CDR1 LNHDA and CDR2 SQIVND (reference sequence). Here the CDR3 reads CASSPTKFSGTSGQLPYEQYF. The CDR3 DNA sequence: TGTGCCAGTAGCCCGACTAAATTCTCCGGGACTAGCGGGCAACTTCCCTACGAGCAGTACTTC.

J is TRBJ1-2 and V is TRBV5-4, with unresolved D. Trimming cost V 3 bases and J 3 bases, with 3 bases left between them. The CDR3 totals 11 residues. CDR1 and CDR2 (germline): SGHNT, YYREEE (reference sequence). The CDR3, as DNA: TGTGCCAGCAGCTCTTACTATGGCTACACCTTC. Protein sequence: CASSSYYGYTF.

The gene calls are TRBV11-3 and TRBJ1-2, with D possibly being TRBD1 (6 bases). Germline V gene data show CDR1 as SGHNT and CDR2 as YENEEA. Trimming stripped 1 base from V and 4 bases from J, with 10 bases between. The CDR3 sequence is 14 residues long. The CDR3 spells CASSLAGTTYGYTF. CDR3 nucleotides: TGTGCCAGCAGCTTAGCCGGGACAACCTATGGCTACACCTTC.

V usage is TRBV27 and J usage is TRBJ2-1; 7 bases are a match to TRBD1. This CDR3 has 14 amino acids. Per the germline V gene, CDR1 is MNHEY and CDR2 is SMNVEV (reference sequence). V shed 8 bases, J shed 0 bases, and the junction held 4 bases outside the gene matches. The CDR3 DNA reads as TGTGCCAGCCACAGGGGTGGCTCCTACAATGAGCAGTTCTTC. This sequence encodes CASHRGGSYNEQFF.

The V call is TRBV28, the J call TRBJ2-7, with D unclear. V lost 10 bases, J lost 6 bases, and 16 bases lay in between. The CDR3 sequence is 12 residues long. The germline V gene has CDR1 MDHEN and CDR2 SYDVKM. CDR3 protein: CATHTSGIEQYF. The CDR3 DNA reads as TGTGCCACCCACACCTCTGGCATCGAGCAGTACTTC.

The chain links TRBV28 to TRBJ2-2, with no clear D. V dropped 7 bases and J dropped 3 bases, with 12 bases sitting between them. There are 14 residues in the CDR3. Germline V gene lookup returns CDR1 MDHEN and CDR2 SYDVKM. The CDR3 coding sequence is TGTGCCAGCACCTCTAATGCGGACACCGGGGAGCTGTTTTTT. Its translation: CASTSNADTGELFF.

CDR3 coding DNA: TGTGCCAGCAGTTCAACAGGGCTAACAAATGAAAAACTGTTTTTT. This encodes CASSSTGLTNEKLFF. V usage is TRBV28 and J usage is TRBJ1-4, with D perhaps matching TRBD1 (6 bases). Germline lookup yields CDR1 MDHEN and CDR2 SYDVKM. V dropped 4 bases and J dropped 5 bases, with 14 bases sitting between them. The CDR3 runs 15 residues.

The chain is built from TRBV7-2 and TRBJ1-1; tentative D call: TRBD1 (6 bases). Germline lookup yields CDR1 SGHTA and CDR2 FQGNSA. This CDR3 has 13 amino acids. V gave up 6 bases and J gave up 1 base, with 9 bases separating them. The CDR3 loop is CASSLDRNTEAFF. The CDR3 DNA sequence: TGTGCCAGCAGTTTGGACAGGAACACTGAAGCTTTCTTT.

The chain uses TRBV4-1 and TRBJ1-3, with D possibly being TRBD1 (6 bases). The V gene lost 3 bases and the J gene lost 0 bases, with 12 bases spanning the gap. The CDR3 runs to 16 residues. In germline, CDR1 is MGHRA, CDR2 YSYEKL. CDR3 residues: CASSQETGFSGNTIYF. Here the CDR3 DNA reads TGCGCCAGCAGCCAGGAAACAGGGTTCTCTGGAAACACCATATATTTT.

This chain joins TRBV20-1 and TRBJ1-1; D is uncertain. The germline CDR1 and CDR2 sequences are DFQATT and SNEGSKA (reference sequence). This CDR3 is built from 12 residues. V was shortened by 3 bases and J by 3 bases, with 8 bases between the two germline ends. The CDR3 nucleotides are TGCAGTGCTAGTGCCGGCCACACTGAAGCTTTCTTT. It translates to CSASAGHTEAFF.

The genes are TRBV11-3 and TRBJ2-5, with D unclear. V lost 7 bases and J 2 bases, leaving 8 bases between the germline ends. CDR3 length: 12 residues. Looked up from germline, CDR1 is SGHNT and CDR2 is YENEEA. The CDR3 DNA sequence: TGTGCCAGCAAGCGCAGGCAAGAGACCCAGTACTTC. It specifies CASKRRQETQYF.

The V and J genes are TRBV15 and TRBJ2-2, with D maybe TRBD2 (5 bases). The germline gives CDR1 LNHNV, CDR2 YYDKDF (reference sequence). Deletions cut 0 bases from V and 7 bases from J, with 12 bases between. CDR3 length equals 15 residues. The chain's CDR3 is CATSRDPGVGGELFF. As DNA, the CDR3 is TGTGCCACCAGCAGAGATCCCGGGGTTGGCGGGGAGCTGTTTTTT.

V usage is TRBV28 and J usage is TRBJ1-2; 8 nucleotides agree with TRBD1. From germline, CDR1 is MDHEN and CDR2 SYDVKM. V lost 2 bases to trimming and J lost 8 bases; unmatched junction nucleotides: 10. The CDR3 is 15 residues long. The CDR3 loop is CASSLVGRGPGGYTF. In nucleotides, the CDR3 is TGTGCCAGCAGTTTAGTGGGCAGGGGGCCGGGAGGCTACACCTTC.

This clone was counted between two and nine times. The chain carries TRBV6-6 and TRBJ2-6, with 7 bases that match TRBD2. This CDR3 has 16 residues. The V gene end was trimmed by 7 bases and the J gene end by 0 bases; junction bases not matched to a gene: 6. The germline CDR1 and CDR2 sequences are MNHNY and SVGAGI (reference sequence). The CDR3 region has the DNA TGTGCCAGCACTCGATCGGGGGGCTCTGGGGCCAACGTCCTGACTTTC. Protein sequence: CASTRSGGSGANVLTF.

V is TRBV23-1 and J is TRBJ1-5, with TRBD1 identical over 7 bases. TRBV23-1 is labeled an ORF, and its function is uncertain. The CDR3 covers 16 residues. V trimming: 3 bases; J trimming: 2 bases; junction bases outside the gene matches: 7. CDR3 sequence reads: CASSQHRGTGNQPQHF. DNA for the CDR3: TGCGCCAGCAGTCAGCACCGCGGGACAGGCAATCAGCCCCAGCATTTT.

The chain has TRBV5-6 and TRBJ1-6; D call uncertain. Germline V lookup: CDR1 SGHDT, CDR2 YYEEEE. V was clipped by 4 bases and J by 6 bases, with 11 bases between them. This CDR3 region has 14 residues. The DNA for the CDR3 is TGTGCCAGCAGCCGAGGGCAGACTAATTCACCCCTCCACTTT. As protein: CASSRGQTNSPLHF.

J is TRBJ2-7 and V is TRBV7-8; 7 nucleotides match TRBD2. This CDR3 has 12 residues. V shed 8 bases and J 4 bases; nucleotides not matched to a gene: 5. CDR1 is SGHVS, CDR2 FQNEAQ, per germline. The CDR3 nucleotides read TGTGCCAGCTCACCCGGGGGGTACGAGCAGTACTTC. Its translation is CASSPGGYEQYF.